This entry describes one TCR beta chain. This specimen belongs to a study of blood T cell repertoires in COVID-19. As for the study in general: Nucleic acid was either cDNA or gDNA, and it came from T cells, B-cell-depleted T cells, or PBMCs.

With 3 bases removed from V and 0 bases from J, the gap between germline ends came to 7 bases. Germline CDR1 reads KGHDR; CDR2 reads SFDVKD. This CDR3 is built from 14 residues. Libraries were prepared by immunoSEQ multiplex PCR; TCRdb keeps only in-frame clonotypes and omits some of them. The table shows tens of thousands of clones, with approximately 73% occurring only once. This chain joins TRBV24-1 and TRBJ1-2; no clear D. This TCR was recovered from a man between 60 and 75 years old with COVID-19, enrolled during active disease. The sample comprised peripheral blood. CDR3 amino acids: CATSDGLANYGYTF. The CDR3 DNA reads TGTGCCACCAGTGATGGCCTGGCTAACTATGGCTACACCTTC.